The 20 T cell receptor beta chains in this list originate from one sample, sequenced in a study of blood T cell repertoires in COVID-19. This table comes from immunoSEQ multiplex PCR, and its TCRdb copy is limited to in-frame clones, with some not included. The data show roughly 190,000 clones, roughly nine tenths seen once. Sequenced input: peripheral blood. The receptors were gathered from a woman aged 60-70 years with COVID-19, enrolled during active disease.

V is TRBV28 and J is TRBJ2-5; maybe TRBD1 (6 bases). The CDR3 has 15 residues. In germline, CDR1 is MDHEN, CDR2 SYDVKM. Trimming removed 5 bases from V and 4 bases from J, with 17 bases in between. The DNA for the CDR3 is TGTGCCAGCAGTGTAACAGGGAGTAGGGGAGAGACCCAGTACTTC. Its translation: CASSVTGSRGETQYF.

The chain employs TRBV4-1 and TRBJ1-4; tentatively, D is TRBD1 (6 bases). CDR1 and CDR2 (germline): MGHRA, YSYEKL. V lost 4 bases, J lost 4 bases, and 19 bases lay in between. The CDR3 covers 17 residues. As DNA, the CDR3 is TGCGCCAGCAGCCCGGCAGGGGACGACGGAATTAATGAAAAACTGTTTTTT. Residues: CASSPAGDDGINEKLFF.

This chain joins TRBV6-2 or TRBV6-3 and TRBJ2-7; 14 nucleotides match TRBD2. After removal of 4 bases from V and 6 bases from J, the junction contained 11 bases not matched to a gene. Looked up from germline, CDR1 is MNHEY and CDR2 is SVGEGT. The CDR3 has 17 amino acids. CDR3 loop: CASSSLKGLAGAAEQYF. For the CDR3, the DNA is TGTGCCAGCAGTTCACTTAAGGGACTAGCGGGAGCGGCCGAGCAGTACTTC.

The J gene is TRBJ1-1, the V gene TRBV18, with a possible D match to TRBD1 (6 bases). This CDR3 contains 17 residues. V dropped 2 bases and J dropped 0 bases, with 16 bases sitting between them. Germline loops: CDR1 KGHSH, CDR2 LQKENI. CDR3 region: CASSPLGGGLMNTEAFF. The CDR3 bases are TGTGCCAGCTCACCATTAGGGGGGGGACTTATGAACACTGAAGCTTTCTTT.

This rearrangement joins TRBV4-3 to TRBJ1-4, with D maybe TRBD1 (5 bases). From germline, CDR1 is LGHNA and CDR2 YSLEER. Between the trimmed V and J ends, which lost 3 bases and 10 bases, there was a span of 9 bases. The CDR3 totals 12 residues. CDR3 in DNA: TGCGCCAGCAGCCAGGGGGGGGGAAAACTGTTTTTT. It encodes CASSQGGGKLFF.

The V gene is TRBV5-4, the J gene TRBJ2-5; possible D gene TRBD1, 5 bases. V was cut by 2 bases and J by 5 bases, with 10 bases left in between. CDR1 is SGHNT, CDR2 YYREEE, per germline (reference sequence). The CDR3 is 13 amino acids. CDR3 residues: CASSLPGRETQYF. Here the CDR3 DNA reads TGTGCCAGCAGCTTACCAGGGCGGGAGACCCAGTACTTC.

The chain employs TRBV2 and TRBJ1-6; tentatively, D is TRBD1 (6 bases). Germline V gene lookup returns CDR1 SNHLY and CDR2 FYNNEI. The length of the CDR3 is 14 residues. Trimming cost V 6 bases and J 6 bases, with 12 bases left between them. The CDR3 reads CASRQTGFNSPLHF. CDR3 in DNA: TGTGCCAGCAGGCAAACAGGGTTTAATTCACCCCTCCACTTT.

The genes are TRBV23-1 and TRBJ2-1; TRBD2 aligns across 11 bases. TRBV23-1 is marked as an open reading frame, function uncertain. V lost 1 base and J lost 2; bases outside the gene matches: 7. This CDR3 is 18 amino acids long. The CDR3 reads CASSQWGTSGRAYNEQFF. Here the CDR3 DNA reads TGCGCCAGCAGTCAATGGGGGACTAGCGGCAGAGCCTACAATGAGCAGTTCTTC.

The chain has TRBV28 and TRBJ2-7; TRBD1 agrees at 9 bases. Germline V gives CDR1 MDHEN, CDR2 SYDVKM. This CDR3 comprises 15 residues. The V segment lost 2 bases and the J segment 3 bases; nucleotides outside the gene matches: 5. The CDR3 DNA sequence: TGTGCCAGCAGTTTAATCGGACAGGGGCTCTACGAGCAGTACTTC. This codes for CASSLIGQGLYEQYF.

The rearrangement links TRBV5-1 to TRBJ2-3, with D possibly TRBD2 on 5 matching bases. There are 15 residues in the CDR3. CDR1 and CDR2 (germline): SGHRS, YFSETQ. Trimming removed 2 bases from V and 2 bases from J, with 12 bases in between. The CDR3 coding sequence is TGCGCCAGCAGCTTCCGAGGGCGGACCACAGATACGCAGTATTTT. Residues: CASSFRGRTTDTQYF.

This clone was seen just once. At one end, the junction sequence differs from germline, possibly due to a read error. The J gene is TRBJ2-5, the V gene TRBV7-2; maybe TRBD2 (5 bases). Germline V CDR1 and CDR2: SGHTA, FQGNSA. This CDR3 is 13 amino acids long. This CDR3 is CASSTSRQETQYF. DNA for the CDR3: TGTGCTAGCAGCACTAGTAGGCAAGAGACCCAGTACTTC. Combining the CDR3 with reference TRBV7-2 and TRBJ2-5 gives the whole variable domain GAGVSQSPSNKVTEKGKDVELRCDPISGHTALYWYRQSLGQGLEFLIYFQGNSAPDKSGLPSDRFSAERTGGSVSTLTIQRTQQEDSAVYLCASSTSRQETQYFGPGTRLLVL.

This chain joins TRBV5-1 and TRBJ1-4; weak D call: TRBD1 (5 bases). The length of the CDR3 is 16 residues. CDR1 is SGHRS, CDR2 YFSETQ, per germline. V was trimmed by 5 bases and J by 8 bases, leaving 22 bases between them. CDR3 loop: CASRMSRRGDREKLFF. The CDR3 nucleotides are TGCGCCAGCAGGATGAGTCGTAGGGGTGATCGGGAAAAACTGTTTTTT.

The CDR3 loop reads CSASLLRTEDTQYF. CDR3 nucleotides: TGCAGTGCTAGTTTGTTGCGAACCGAGGATACGCAGTATTTT. The V and J genes are TRBV20-1 and TRBJ2-3; D gene uncertain. The V gene lost 3 bases and the J gene lost 6 bases, with 16 bases spanning the gap. The CDR3 sequence is 14 residues long. The germline V gene has CDR1 DFQATT and CDR2 SNEGSKA (reference sequence).

CDR3 in DNA: TGTGCCAGCAGCTTGACTAGCGGGAAGACCGGGGAGCTGTTTTTT. Translation: CASSLTSGKTGELFF. V is TRBV7-9 and J is TRBJ2-2, with 11 bases that match TRBD2. This CDR3 is built from 15 residues. V lost 3 bases to trimming and J lost 5 bases; unmatched junction nucleotides: 2. Germline CDR1 SEHNR, CDR2 FQNEAQ (reference sequence).

The V gene is TRBV19, the J gene TRBJ2-7, with TRBD1 matching 12 bases. Germline CDR1 LNHDA, CDR2 SQIVND (reference sequence). This CDR3 region has 16 residues. Losses at the gene ends were 3 bases for V and 4 bases for J; bases not matched to a gene: 7. The CDR3 coding sequence is TGTGCCAGTAGTATGGGGGGACAGGGGGCGATGTACGAGCAGTACTTC. It specifies CASSMGGQGAMYEQYF. The variable domain in full, with the rest retrieved from reference TRBV19 and TRBJ2-7, is DGGITQSPKYLFRKEGQNVTLSCEQNLNHDAMYWYRQDPGQGLRLIYYSQIVNDFQKGDIAEGYSVSREKKESFPLTVTSAQKNPTAFYLCASSMGGQGAMYEQYFGPGTRLTVT.

The J gene is TRBJ2-3, the V gene TRBV15; 10 nucleotides match TRBD2. The CDR3 is made up of 16 amino acids. Germline V lookup: CDR1 LNHNV, CDR2 YYDKDF (reference sequence). V was pared by 2 bases and J by 7 bases, with 9 bases of the junction left unmatched. CDR3 region: CATSRKKREGHNTQYF. CDR3 DNA sequence: TGTGCCACCAGCAGAAAAAAGCGGGAGGGCCATAATACGCAGTATTTT.

The chain links TRBV7-8 to TRBJ2-7; D not resolved. The CDR3 spans 11 residues. Trimming removed 5 bases from V and 6 bases from J, with 8 bases in between. Germline V gives CDR1 SGHVS, CDR2 FQNEAQ. CDR3 sequence: CASSPSVEQYF. The CDR3 bases are TGTGCCAGCAGCCCCTCGGTCGAGCAGTACTTC.

The chain uses TRBV7-2 and TRBJ1-2; 8 bases are shared with TRBD1. The CDR3 has 15 amino acids. Losses at the gene ends were 2 bases for V and 7 bases for J; bases not matched to a gene: 9. Germline values: CDR1 SGHTA, CDR2 FQGNSA. The CDR3 protein is CASSLSVGQGFGYTF. The DNA of the CDR3 is TGTGCCAGCAGCTTAAGTGTAGGACAGGGATTTGGCTACACCTTC. The full variable domain, its missing parts supplied by reference TRBV7-2 and TRBJ1-2, is GAGVSQSPSNKVTEKGKDVELRCDPISGHTALYWYRQSLGQGLEFLIYFQGNSAPDKSGLPSDRFSAERTGGSVSTLTIQRTQQEDSAVYLCASSLSVGQGFGYTFGSGTRLTVV.

The chain joins TRBV7-9 to TRBJ1-1; D unresolved. Germline values: CDR1 SEHNR, CDR2 FQNEAQ (reference sequence). The CDR3 contains 14 residues. Trimming removed 2 bases from V and 6 bases from J, with 13 bases in between. CDR3 sequence: CASSLRGRHAEAFF. CDR3 DNA: TGTGCCAGCAGCTTACGGGGAAGGCACGCTGAAGCTTTCTTT.

This chain joins TRBV30 and TRBJ1-2; D is unresolved. V was shortened by 4 bases and J by 9 bases, with 12 bases between the two germline ends. CDR3 size: 11 residues. Germline V gene lookup returns CDR1 GTSNPN and CDR2 SVGIG (reference sequence). The CDR3 here is CAWNKSRRYTF. For the CDR3, the DNA is TGTGCCTGGAACAAGTCGCGGCGCTACACCTTC.